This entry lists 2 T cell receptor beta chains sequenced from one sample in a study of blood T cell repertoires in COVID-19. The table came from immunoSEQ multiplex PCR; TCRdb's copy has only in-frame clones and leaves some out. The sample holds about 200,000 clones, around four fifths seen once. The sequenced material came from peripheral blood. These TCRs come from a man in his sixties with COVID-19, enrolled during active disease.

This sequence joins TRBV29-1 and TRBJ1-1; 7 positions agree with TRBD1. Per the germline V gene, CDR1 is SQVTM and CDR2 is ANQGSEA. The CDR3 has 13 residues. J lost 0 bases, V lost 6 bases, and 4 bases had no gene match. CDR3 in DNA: TGCAGCGTCCGACAGGGTATGAACACTGAAGCTTTCTTT. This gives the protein CSVRQGMNTEAFF.

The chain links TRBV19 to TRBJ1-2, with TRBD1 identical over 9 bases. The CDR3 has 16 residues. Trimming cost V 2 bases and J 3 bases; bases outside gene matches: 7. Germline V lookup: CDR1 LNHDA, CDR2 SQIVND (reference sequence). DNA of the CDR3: TGTGCCAGTAGTATACGGGCGGGACAGGGCGACTATGGCTACACCTTC. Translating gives CASSIRAGQGDYGYTF.